A selection of T cell receptor beta chains follows, all from one sample in a study of blood T cell repertoires in COVID-19. Measured with immunoSEQ multiplex PCR; TCRdb has only the in-frame clones, and not every one. The repertoire holds roughly 50,000 clones, with 77% as singletons. Input material: peripheral blood. These receptors were taken from a human donor with active or convalescent COVID-19. The donor label of this sample is uncertain. The CDR3 runs from the conserved cysteine through the conserved F or W. The D gene is left open where the match is weak. Expanded clones are given a class, and other clones once, few, many or no size at all.

>NA|NA|TRBV4-1|TRBJ2-3
TGCGCCAGCAGTCGACAGCACTCTAGCACAGATACGCAGTATTTT
CASSRQHSSTDTQYF
>NA|TRBD2|TRBV7-7|TRBJ2-5
TGTGCCAGCAGCCTAGGACTAGCTCAAGAGACCCAGTACTTC
CASSLGLAQETQYF
>NA|NA|TRBV7-2|TRBJ2-7
TGTGCCAGCAGCTTAGCGTGGGCGGAGCAGTACTTC
CASSLAWAEQYF
>NA|NA|TRBV3-1/TRBV3-2|TRBJ1-1
TGTGCCAGCAGCCTAGCGGACACGGGCAAAGGAGCTTTCTTT
CASSLADTGKGAFF
>NA|NA|TRBV30|TRBJ2-4
TGTGCCTGGAGTGTACAGGCTCGGCAGGGCAAAAACATTCAGTACTTC
CAWSVQARQGKNIQYF
>NA|TRBD2|TRBV6-2/TRBV6-3|TRBJ2-1
TGTGCCAGCAGTACGGGAGAGCGGGGTAACAATGAGCAGTTCTTC
CASSTGERGNNEQFF
>NA|NA|TRBV6-5|TRBJ2-7
TGTGCCAGCAGTTACCTTAGGGGTTTAACCTACGAGCAGTACTTC
CASSYLRGLTYEQYF
>NA|TRBD1|TRBV5-1|TRBJ1-4
TGCGCCAGCACTACAGGGGGCGGTTTTGAAAAACTGTTTTTT
CASTTGGGFEKLFF
>NA|NA|TRBV25-1|TRBJ1-1
TGTGCCAGCAGTGAAACTGGGGGGAAGGGGTCGGAAGCTTTCTTT
CASSETGGKGSEAFF
>NA|TRBD1|TRBV9|TRBJ1-2
TGTGCCAGCAGCTCCCGGGACAGGGGAGGCTACACCTTC
CASSSRDRGGYTF
>NA|NA|TRBV2|TRBJ2-3
TGTGCCAGCACCCCGAGGCTAGCGAACACAGATACGCAGTATTTT
CASTPRLANTDTQYF
>few|TRBD2|TRBV4-2|TRBJ2-1
TGTGCCAGCAGCCCCCGAGCCCTAGCGGGAGACTACAATGAGCAGTTCTTC
CASSPRALAGDYNEQFF
>many|TRBD1|TRBV19|TRBJ2-1
TGTGCCAGTAATCTCCCCGGGGACAGGGGGCGCAATGAGCAGTTCTTC
CASNLPGDRGRNEQFF
>NA|NA|TRBV5-6|TRBJ2-2
TGTGCCAGCAGCTTAATCAGTACCCCGAACACCGGGGAGCTGTTTTTT
CASSLISTPNTGELFF
>NA|TRBD1|TRBV18|TRBJ1-6
TGTGCCAGCTCACCCCCAACAGGGGGGCATTCACCCCTCCACTTT
CASSPPTGGHSPLHF
>few|NA|TRBV29-1|TRBJ1-1
TGCAGCGTTGAACAGTCTGGCGGTGAAGCTTTCTTT
CSVEQSGGEAFF
>NA|NA|TRBV5-6|TRBJ1-2
TGTGCCAGCAGCTCCTATTATGGCTACACCTTC
CASSSYYGYTF
>NA|NA|TRBV19|TRBJ1-1
TGTGCCAGTAGTTCCCCCGAGGGCACTGAAGCTTTCTTT
CASSSPEGTEAFF
>NA|NA|TRBV4-1|TRBJ1-1
TGCGCCAGCAGCCAGTGGGACATACAAAACACTGAAGCTTTCTTT
CASSQWDIQNTEAFF
>NA|NA|TRBV19|TRBJ2-7
TGTGCCACCCAGGCCACCAACGAGCAGTACTTC
CATQATNEQYF
>NA|NA|TRBV4-1|TRBJ1-5
TGCGCCAGCAGCCAAGCCCAAAATCAGCCCCAGCATTTT
CASSQAQNQPQHF
>NA|TRBD1|TRBV27|TRBJ2-1
TGTGCCAGCAGTCCCAGGGGGCACTACAATGAGCAGTTCTTC
CASSPRGHYNEQFF
>NA|NA|TRBV4-2|TRBJ2-5
TGTGCCAGCAGCCAGGAGACGGCTAAGGGGGAGACCCAGTACTTC
CASSQETAKGETQYF
>NA|TRBD1|TRBV7-3|TRBJ2-3
TGTGCCAGCAGGCCCGGGACAGGGCCTACAGATACGCAGTATTTT
CASRPGTGPTDTQYF
>NA|NA|TRBV2|TRBJ2-5
TGTGCCAGCAGTGTTGTCCTACGGACCCAGTACTTC
CASSVVLRTQYF
>many|NA|TRBV10-2|TRBJ2-1
TGCGCCAGCAGTGAGTCCCCGGTAACAACAGATGAGCAGTTCTTC
CASSESPVTTDEQFF
>NA|NA|TRBV5-1|TRBJ1-1
TGCGCCAGCAGCTTTACAGGGAACACTGAAGCTTTCTTT
CASSFTGNTEAFF
>NA|TRBD2|TRBV11-2|TRBJ2-7
TGTGCCAGCAGCTTAGGGCGTACTAGCGGGAGGGCCTACGAGCAGTACTTC
CASSLGRTSGRAYEQYF
>NA|NA|TRBV19|TRBJ1-6
TGTGCCAGTATGGCGGATTATAATTCACCCCTCCACTTT
CASMADYNSPLHF
>NA|NA|TRBV7-2|TRBJ2-3
TGTGCCAGCAGCTTACGTGGGGGTAGCGGAATAGATACGCAGTATTTT
CASSLRGGSGIDTQYF
>NA|TRBD2|TRBV5-1|TRBJ2-1
TGCGCCAGCAGAGGGAGAACTAGCGGGGGACTCTACAATGAGCAGTTCTTC
CASRGRTSGGLYNEQFF
>few|TRBD2|TRBV4-2|TRBJ2-6
TGTGCCAGCAGCCAAGATAGCGGGAGAGGGGCCAACGTCCTGACTTTC
CASSQDSGRGANVLTF
>NA|TRBD2|TRBV9|TRBJ2-7
TGTGCCAGCAGCCCCCGGACTAGTTTCAACGAGCAGTACTTC
CASSPRTSFNEQYF
>NA|NA|TRBV4-2|TRBJ1-1
TGTGCCAGCAGCCAAGAAGGTAGGAGGAACACTGAAGCTTTCTTT
CASSQEGRRNTEAFF
>NA|NA|TRBV18|TRBJ1-5
TGTGCCAGCTCAGGGGGGGGGCGCGAGCAGCCCCAGCATTTT
CASSGGGREQPQHF
>NA|NA|TRBV25-1|TRBJ2-7
TGTGCCAGCAGCACCCGACTGAACCCCTACGAGCAGTACTTC
CASSTRLNPYEQYF
>few|NA|TRBV28|TRBJ1-2
TGTGCCAGCAGTTCGGGGAAGGTGATCTATGGCTACACCTTC
CASSSGKVIYGYTF
>few|NA|TRBV19|TRBJ2-1
TGTGCCAGTAGTATTTCCGGGAGTGGGTACAATGAGCAGTTCTTC
CASSISGSGYNEQFF
>NA|NA|TRBV3-1/TRBV3-2|TRBJ1-1
TGTGCCAGCAGCCAAGTGCGAAACACTGAAGCTTTCTTT
CASSQVRNTEAFF
>NA|TRBD1|TRBV27|TRBJ2-7
TGTGCCAGCAGTCTCACCCGGGACAGTAACTACGAGCAGTACTTC
CASSLTRDSNYEQYF
>NA|TRBD1|TRBV11-3|TRBJ2-5
TGTGCCAGCAGCTCCGGGCTGGACAGGGCCGACCAAGAGACCCAGTACTTC
CASSSGLDRADQETQYF
>NA|TRBD2|TRBV7-9|TRBJ2-7
TGTGCCAGCATGCAAGCGGGAGGGCCCTACGAGCAGTACTTC
CASMQAGGPYEQYF
>NA|TRBD2|TRBV5-4|TRBJ2-2
TGTGCCAGCAGCCCGACTAGCGGGAGTGGCACCGGGGAGCTGTTTTTT
CASSPTSGSGTGELFF
>NA|NA|TRBV4-1|TRBJ2-3
TGCGCCAGCAGTGAGACAGATACGCAGTATTTT
CASSETDTQYF
>NA|TRBD2|TRBV2|TRBJ2-1
TGTGCCAGCAGTGACGGCGGGAGTGGTAATGAGCAGTTCTTC
CASSDGGSGNEQFF
>NA|TRBD2|TRBV4-1|TRBJ2-1
TGCGCCAGCAGCCAAGATAGGGCGGGAGGGATTGTGCAGTTCTTC
CASSQDRAGGIVQFF
>few|NA|TRBV5-1|TRBJ2-7
TGCGCCAGCAGCTCAGATCAGGGATTATTCCACGAGCAGTACTTC
CASSSDQGLFHEQYF
>NA|NA|TRBV12-3/TRBV12-4|TRBJ1-5
TGTGCCAGCAGTGGGGGAGGGGATCAGCCCCAGCATTTT
CASSGGGDQPQHF